Reported below is one TCR beta chain. The assay was immunoSEQ multiplex PCR, and TCRdb's table has in-frame clones only and misses some. The data show under 350,000 clones, about 82% seen once. This entry is derived from a study of blood T cell repertoires in COVID-19. Across the study: From T cells, B-cell-depleted T cells, or PBMCs came the material, which was cDNA or gDNA.

Sequenced: peripheral blood. This clonotype was sampled from a human donor in a cohort sampled during active COVID-19.

The CDR3 nucleotides read TGTGCCAGCAGAGAAGACAGGGTGGATGAGCAGTTCTTC. It translates to CASREDRVDEQFF. This chain links TRBV28 with TRBJ2-1; the match to TRBD1 covers 7 bases. The CDR3 loop spans 13 amino acids. J gave up 8 bases and V 6 bases, and 7 bases lay outside the gene matches. CDR1 is MDHEN and CDR2 is SYDVKM in the germline V gene.